The T cell receptor (beta chain) described here comes from a study of prognosis after radiotherapy for stage I lung cancer. This clonotype has more than one count but fewer than ten. A much larger clone sits a single nucleotide away, making a read error possible. Germline V lookup: CDR1 MNHGY, CDR2 SVAAGI. After removal of 2 bases from V and 8 bases from J, the junction contained 8 bases not matched to a gene. This CDR3 region has 15 residues. It was by two-round multiplex PCR that TCR beta CDR3 was amplified from genomic DNA. Amplification in first-round PCR relied on primers specific to each TRBV and TRBJ gene. TCRdb reprocessed the multiplex PCR reads with MiXCR, giving one entry per CDR3 protein. The sample holds roughly 12,000 distinct CDR3 sequences, roughly a third seen once.

The chain employs TRBV6-9 and TRBJ2-2; 7 bases line up with TRBD2. The sequence came from a donor of 50 years or more with non-small cell lung cancer. The sample here was PBMCs, taken before or after stereotactic body radiation therapy (not recorded which). The CDR3 nucleotides read TGTGCCAGCAGTTATGGGCGGGAGTGGACGGGGGAGCTGTTTTTT. It encodes CASSYGREWTGELFF.